This T cell receptor beta chain is from a study of shared clonotypes between healthy human individuals. Study at large: The donor group consisted of two women and a few men, aged 18 to 49. Each donor had three CD4 naive, three CD4 memory, two CD8 naive and one CD8 memory plate.

TCRdb's table, derived via immunoSEQ multiplex PCR, lists solely in-frame clones and lacks some. This table holds hundreds of thousands of clones, roughly 73% found once. The CDR3 runs to 14 residues. Germline assignment: CDR1 SGHAT and CDR2 FQNNGV. The V gene lost 4 bases and the J gene lost 3 bases, with 13 bases spanning the gap. The chain has TRBV11-2 and TRBJ2-7; the D gene could be TRBD1 or TRBD2 (5 bases each). The origin of this receptor is a woman in her twenties or thirties in good health. Sequencing used memory CD4+ T cells sorted from blood. Described subset: CD45RA-negative fraction. DNA for the CDR3: TGTGCCAGCAGCTCTGGGACGGGATTCTACGAGCAGTACTTC. Protein sequence: CASSSGTGFYEQYF.